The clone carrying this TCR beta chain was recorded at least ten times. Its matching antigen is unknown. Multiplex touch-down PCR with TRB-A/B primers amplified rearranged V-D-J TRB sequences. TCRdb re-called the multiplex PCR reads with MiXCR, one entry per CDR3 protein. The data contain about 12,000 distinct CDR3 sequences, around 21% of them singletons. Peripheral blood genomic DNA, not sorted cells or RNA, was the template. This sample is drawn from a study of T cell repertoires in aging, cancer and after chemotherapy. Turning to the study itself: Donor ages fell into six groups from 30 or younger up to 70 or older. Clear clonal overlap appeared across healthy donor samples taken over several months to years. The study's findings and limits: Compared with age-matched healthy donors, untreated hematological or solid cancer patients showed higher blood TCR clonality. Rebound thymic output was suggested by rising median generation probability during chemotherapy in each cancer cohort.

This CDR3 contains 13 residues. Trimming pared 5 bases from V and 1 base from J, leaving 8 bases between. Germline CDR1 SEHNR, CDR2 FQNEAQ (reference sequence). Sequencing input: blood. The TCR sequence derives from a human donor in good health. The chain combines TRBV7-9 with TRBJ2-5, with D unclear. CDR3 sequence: CASSRMGQETQYF. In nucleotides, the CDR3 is TGTGCCAGCAGCCGTATGGGCCAAGAGACCCAGTACTTC.